A selection of T cell receptor beta chains follows, all from one sample in a study of T-cell memory formation after mild COVID-19. TCRdb reanalysed the 5' RACE reads using MiXCR and keeps one entry per CDR3 protein. The table includes roughly 160,000 distinct CDR3 sequences, roughly 11% detected once. Sequenced: PBMCs or a T cell subset sorted from them (not recorded which). These receptors originate from a man younger than 35 who had mild COVID-19 (a few samples of this study predate the infection). Cell type and time point are not known. The CDR3 runs from the conserved cysteine through the conserved F or W. A D gene is named only where the DNA matches it firmly. Clone size appears in some rows only: once, few, many, or a class for an expanded clone.

. | . | TRBJ2-5 | TRBV6-5 | TGTGCCAGCAGTTACTCGCGGTCGACAGGAGGGGAGACCCAGTACTTC | CASSYSRSTGGETQYF
. | TRBD1 | TRBJ1-2 | TRBV4-3 | TGCGCCAGCAGCCAAGAGGGGGCCCGGACAGGGGGGTATGGCTACACCTTC | CASSQEGARTGGYGYTF
. | TRBD2 | TRBJ2-5 | TRBV5-1 | TGCGCCAGCAGCTCCGGACTAGCGATCCAAGAGACCCAGTACTTC | CASSSGLAIQETQYF
. | . | TRBJ2-5 | TRBV9 | TGTGCCAGCACCCCGGACTTCGGCGGATGGGGGACCCAGTACTTC | CASTPDFGGWGTQYF
few | TRBD1 | TRBJ2-1 | TRBV20-1 | TGCAGTGCTAGGAGGGGGCCGTGGGATGAGCAGTTCTTC | CSARRGPWDEQFF
few | . | TRBJ2-7 | TRBV5-1 | TGCGCCAGCAGCTTGGAGCGGGTAACCTACGAGCAGTACTTC | CASSLERVTYEQYF
. | . | TRBJ1-2 | TRBV25-1 | TGTGCCAGCAGTGAGTCCGAGACCTATGGCTACACCTTC | CASSESETYGYTF
many | . | TRBJ2-5 | TRBV4-3 | TGCGCCAGCAGCCAAGAAGTCTGGCGGCCTGAGACCCAGTACTTC | CASSQEVWRPETQYF
. | . | TRBJ1-6 | TRBV2 | TGTGCCAGCACCCTATTTAATTCCCAGGGAAATTCACCCCTCCACTTT | CASTLFNSQGNSPLHF
. | TRBD2 | TRBJ2-3 | TRBV4-1 | TGCGCCAGCAGCCAAGTAAAACTCGGGGGGGCCGGAGATACGCAGTATTTT | CASSQVKLGGAGDTQYF
. | . | TRBJ1-2 | TRBV12-3/TRBV12-4 | TGTGCCAGCAGTGTCTCGGGAGGAGGCTACACCTTC | CASSVSGGGYTF
many | . | TRBJ1-4 | TRBV7-2 | TGTGCCAGCAGCTTCGGTGTCGGGGAAAAACTGTTTTTT | CASSFGVGEKLFF
few | . | TRBJ1-2 | TRBV6-2/TRBV6-3 | TGTGCCAGCAGCGACTGGGACTATGGCTACACCTTC | CASSDWDYGYTF
few | . | TRBJ1-5 | TRBV6-2/TRBV6-3 | TGTGCCAGCAGTTACAGAGGAAGTACGGAGAATCAGCCCCAGCATTTT | CASSYRGSTENQPQHF
few | . | TRBJ1-1 | TRBV7-9 | TGTGCCAGCATGCTTACCCGGGGCCAGGAAGCTTTCTTT | CASMLTRGQEAFF
. | TRBD1 | TRBJ2-7 | TRBV4-3 | TGCGCCAGCAGCCAAGATCATCGACAGGGTGGGTACGAGCAGTACTTC | CASSQDHRQGGYEQYF
many | TRBD1 | TRBJ1-1 | TRBV12-3/TRBV12-4 | TGTGCCAGCAGTTTAGTGACAGGGGGCACTGAAGCTTTCTTT | CASSLVTGGTEAFF
many | . | TRBJ1-6 | TRBV2 | TGTGCCAGCATAGGGAATTCACCCCTCCACTTT | CASIGNSPLHF
. | . | TRBJ1-2 | TRBV4-2 | TGTGCCAGCAGCCAAGTCCCAGGATTGGCAAGCTACACCTTC | CASSQVPGLASYTF
. | . | TRBJ2-3 | TRBV7-3 | TGTGCCAGCAGCGCCCGAATGGCCTCTGACACAGATACGCAGTATTTT | CASSARMASDTDTQYF
few | . | TRBJ2-1 | TRBV29-1 | TGCAGCGTTGGGACTGTCTCCTACAATGAGCAGTTCTTC | CSVGTVSYNEQFF
few | . | TRBJ2-1 | TRBV2 | TGTGCCAGCAAAACTGAGGGGAATGAGCAGTTCTTC | CASKTEGNEQFF
few | . | TRBJ2-7 | TRBV7-9 | TGTGCCAGCAGCTTAATACAGGACTACGAGCAGTACTTC | CASSLIQDYEQYF
few | TRBD2 | TRBJ2-7 | TRBV6-1 | TGTGCCAGTAAGTGGACTAGCGGGGGTAGCTCCTACGAGCAGTACTTC | CASKWTSGGSSYEQYF
many | . | TRBJ2-2 | TRBV28 | TGTGCCAGCAGTTTTGGACTCTCAATGGGGACCGGGGAGCTGTTTTTT | CASSFGLSMGTGELFF
. | TRBD1 | TRBJ2-1 | TRBV29-1 | TGCAGCGTCACGCGGGACAGGGGGAATGAGCAGTTCTTC | CSVTRDRGNEQFF
. | TRBD1 | TRBJ2-5 | TRBV5-1 | TGCGCCAGCCACCGGGACAGGGGACAAGAGACCCAGTACTTC | CASHRDRGQETQYF
many | TRBD1 | TRBJ1-1 | TRBV12-3/TRBV12-4 | TGTGCCAGCAGTTTTGTTTCAACAGGGGGCATGGGCACTGAAGCTTTCTTT | CASSFVSTGGMGTEAFF
few | . | TRBJ1-1 | TRBV12-3/TRBV12-4 | TGTGCCAGCAGGAAAACAGGGTTGAACACTGAAGCTTTCTTT | CASRKTGLNTEAFF
few | TRBD2 | TRBJ2-1 | TRBV5-1 | TGCGCCAGCAGCTGGACCGGGACTAGCGGAGGTAATGAGCAGTTCTTC | CASSWTGTSGGNEQFF
. | . | TRBJ2-3 | TRBV11-2 | TGTGCCAGCAGCCTGATGGACGTCACAGATACGCAGTATTTT | CASSLMDVTDTQYF
few | . | TRBJ1-3 | TRBV18 | TGTGCCAGCTCACCGGGGGGGACTGGAAACACCATATATTTT | CASSPGGTGNTIYF
few | TRBD2 | TRBJ2-1 | TRBV6-6 | TGTGCCAGCAGTGGGCTAGCGGCTAGCTCCTACAATGAGCAGTTCTTC | CASSGLAASSYNEQFF
few | TRBD2 | TRBJ2-3 | TRBV7-9 | TGTGCCAGCAGCTTACAAGGGCTAGCGGGGAAGTATTTT | CASSLQGLAGKYF
. | TRBD1 | TRBJ1-1 | TRBV6-5 | TGTGCCAGCAGTAAGTGGACAGGGTCGAACACTGAAGCTTTCTTT | CASSKWTGSNTEAFF
few | TRBD2 | TRBJ2-4 | TRBV7-8 | TGTGCCAGCAGCTTCGGCGGGGGGCCGACGGGAAACATTCAGTACTTC | CASSFGGGPTGNIQYF
. | TRBD2 | TRBJ2-1 | TRBV5-4 | TGTGCCAGCAGCTCCGGGGGGGGAGCGGCCGACAATGAGCAGTTCTTC | CASSSGGGAADNEQFF
few | . | TRBJ1-5 | TRBV7-2 | TGTGCCAGCAGCTCCAGGGGTCGGGAGCCCCAGCATTTT | CASSSRGREPQHF
. | . | TRBJ2-1 | TRBV7-6 | TGTGCCAGCAGCGAACCGGGCTCCTACAATGAGCAGTTCTTC | CASSEPGSYNEQFF
. | . | TRBJ2-5 | TRBV5-1 | TGCGCCAGCAGCTTGGACCAGGGCGGGGTTGGGACCCAGTACTTC | CASSLDQGGVGTQYF
few | TRBD2 | TRBJ2-2 | TRBV6-2/TRBV6-3 | TGTGCCAGCAGCTTAGGACTAGTCAACACCGGGGAGCTGTTTTTT | CASSLGLVNTGELFF
. | . | TRBJ2-4 | TRBV7-2 | TGTGCCAGCAGCTCCTCTTGGGGGCGGGGGGACAGAAACATTCAGTACTTC | CASSSSWGRGDRNIQYF
few | . | TRBJ2-2 | TRBV9 | TGTGCCAGCAGCCGCGGGACACACGTTACCGGGGAGCTGTTTTTT | CASSRGTHVTGELFF
. | . | TRBJ2-1 | TRBV20-1 | TGCAGTGCTAGGAGGGGGGCCTACAATGAGCAGTTCTTC | CSARRGAYNEQFF
few | . | TRBJ2-1 | TRBV7-2 | TGTGCCAGCAGCTTAGTCGGTACGAGGGGCTCCTACAATGAGCAGTTCTTC | CASSLVGTRGSYNEQFF
few | . | TRBJ1-2 | TRBV29-1 | TGCAGCGTGGGCGATGTGTATGGCTACACCTTC | CSVGDVYGYTF
few | . | TRBJ1-2 | TRBV5-1 | TGCGCCAGCAGCTTCGTTTCTAAGGGATACGGCTACACCTTC | CASSFVSKGYGYTF
. | . | TRBJ2-5 | TRBV6-2/TRBV6-3 | TGTGCCAGCAGTTACTCCGGGGGGACCCAGTACTTC | CASSYSGGTQYF
. | . | TRBJ2-3 | TRBV2 | TGTGCCAGCCAGCTCGCAGATACGCAGTATTTT | CASQLADTQYF
few | . | TRBJ2-5 | TRBV7-8 | TGTGCCAGCAGCTTAGCTTGGCACCAAGAGACCCAGTACTTC | CASSLAWHQETQYF
few | TRBD2 | TRBJ2-1 | TRBV6-2/TRBV6-3 | TGTGCCAGCAGTTACCCGTGGTGGACTAGCAACCATGAGCAGTTCTTC | CASSYPWWTSNHEQFF
few | TRBD2 | TRBJ2-1 | TRBV25-1 | TGTGCCTCCAAAGCGGGGCCGGCCTACAATGAGCAGTTCTTC | CASKAGPAYNEQFF
. | TRBD2 | TRBJ2-7 | TRBV3-1 | TGTGCCAGCAGCCAAGATCGGGGGGGCGAGCAGTACTTC | CASSQDRGGEQYF
many | . | TRBJ1-6 | TRBV7-2 | TGTGCCAGCAGCGATGACTCACCCCTCCACTTT | CASSDDSPLHF
few | . | TRBJ2-5 | TRBV18 | TGTGCCAGCTCACCAAGCGAGACCCAGTACTTC | CASSPSETQYF